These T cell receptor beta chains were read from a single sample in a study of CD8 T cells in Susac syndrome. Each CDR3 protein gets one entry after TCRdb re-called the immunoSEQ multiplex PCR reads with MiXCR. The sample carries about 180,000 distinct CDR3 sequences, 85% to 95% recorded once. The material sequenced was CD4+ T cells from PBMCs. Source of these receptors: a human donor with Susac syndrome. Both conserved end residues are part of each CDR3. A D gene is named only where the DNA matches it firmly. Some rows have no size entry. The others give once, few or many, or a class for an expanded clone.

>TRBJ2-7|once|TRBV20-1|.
CSARDRGAGEQYF
TGCAGTGCTAGAGATCGGGGGGCCGGCGAGCAGTACTTC
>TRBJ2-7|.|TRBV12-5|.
CASGTDSYEQYF
TGTGCTAGTGGAACGGACAGCTACGAGCAGTACTTC
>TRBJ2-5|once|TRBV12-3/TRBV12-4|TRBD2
CASSSATSPQETQYF
TGTGCCAGCAGTTCCGCGACTAGCCCCCAAGAGACCCAGTACTTC
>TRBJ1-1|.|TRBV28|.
CASSWTRNTEAFF
TGTGCCAGCAGTTGGACGAGGAACACTGAAGCTTTCTTT
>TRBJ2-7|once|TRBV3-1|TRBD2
CASVNGAGGPSGEQYF
TGTGCCAGCGTGAACGGCGCGGGAGGCCCATCGGGGGAGCAGTACTTC
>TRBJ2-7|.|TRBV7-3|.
CASSLRTERLGNYEQYF
TGTGCCAGCAGCTTAAGAACGGAGAGGCTAGGGAACTACGAGCAGTACTTC
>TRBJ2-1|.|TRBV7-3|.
CASSLGSDPDNEQFF
TGTGCCAGCAGCTTAGGGTCAGATCCTGACAATGAGCAGTTCTTC
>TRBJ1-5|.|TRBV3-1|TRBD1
CASSQHFRQGGEAQHF
TGTGCCAGCAGCCAACACTTCCGACAGGGGGGAGAAGCCCAGCATTTT
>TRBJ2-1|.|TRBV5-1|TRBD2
CASSLGGGTGDEQFF
TGCGCCAGCAGCTTGGGGGGGGGTACGGGCGATGAGCAGTTCTTC
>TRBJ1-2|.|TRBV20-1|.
CRPGGADGYTF
TGCAGGCCCGGGGGCGCGGATGGCTACACCTTC
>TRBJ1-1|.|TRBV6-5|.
CASTPQQNTEAFF
TGTGCCAGCACTCCACAGCAGAACACTGAAGCTTTCTTT
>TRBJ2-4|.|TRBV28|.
CASSLGSGLAKNIQYF
TGTGCCAGCAGTTTAGGCAGCGGATTAGCCAAAAACATTCAGTACTTC
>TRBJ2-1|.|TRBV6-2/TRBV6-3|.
CASSYSTRGLSYNEQFF
TGTGCCAGCAGTTACTCGACCCGCGGACTTAGCTACAATGAGCAGTTCTTC
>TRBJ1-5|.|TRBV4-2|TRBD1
CASSQDRTGGNQPQHF
TGTGCCAGCAGCCAAGATCGGACAGGGGGCAATCAGCCCCAGCATTTT
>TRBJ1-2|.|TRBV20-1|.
CSARDRPGGGYTF
TGCAGTGCTAGAGATCGTCCAGGAGGCGGCTACACCTTC
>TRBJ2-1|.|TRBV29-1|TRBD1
CSVAQGAGEQFF
TGCAGCGTTGCTCAGGGGGCAGGTGAGCAGTTCTTC
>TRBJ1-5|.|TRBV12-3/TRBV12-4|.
CASSLVRDTPQHF
TGTGCCAGCAGTTTAGTTCGGGACACACCGCAGCATTTT
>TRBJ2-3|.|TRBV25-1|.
CASSDYYTDTQYF
TGTGCCAGCAGTGACTACTACACAGATACGCAGTATTTT
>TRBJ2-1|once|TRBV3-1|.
CASSQDQARRNEQFF
TGTGCCAGCAGCCAAGATCAGGCCAGACGCAATGAGCAGTTCTTC
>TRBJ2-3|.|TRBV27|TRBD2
CASSWLAGSDTQYF
TGTGCCAGCAGTTGGCTAGCGGGATCGGATACGCAGTATTTT
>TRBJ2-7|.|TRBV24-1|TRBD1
CATSDSTDRGLDEQYF
TGTGCCACCAGTGATTCCACCGACAGGGGGCTCGACGAGCAGTACTTC
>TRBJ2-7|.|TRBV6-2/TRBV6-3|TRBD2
CASRGTSEDEQYF
TGTGCCAGCAGAGGGACTAGCGAAGACGAGCAGTACTTC
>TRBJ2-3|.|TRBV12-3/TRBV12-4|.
CASSLWRMDTQYF
TGTGCCAGCAGTTTATGGCGGATGGATACGCAGTATTTT
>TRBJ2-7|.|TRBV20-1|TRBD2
CSARTPSGRRHEQYF
TGCAGTGCTAGAACTCCTAGCGGGAGACGGCACGAGCAGTACTTC
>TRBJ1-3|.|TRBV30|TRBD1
CAWRGQALSSGNTIYF
TGTGCCTGGAGGGGACAGGCACTCAGCTCTGGAAACACCATATATTTT
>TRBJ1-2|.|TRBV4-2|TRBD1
CASSPPGGQLDGYTF
TGTGCCAGCAGCCCTCCCGGGGGACAGTTGGATGGCTACACCTTC
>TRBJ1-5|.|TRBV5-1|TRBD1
CASSLRDRVPAQPQHF
TGCGCCAGCAGCCTCCGGGACAGGGTTCCCGCTCAGCCCCAGCATTTT
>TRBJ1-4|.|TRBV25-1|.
CASSSFELPGLSDEKLFF
TGTGCCAGCAGTTCGTTTGAGCTACCGGGACTAAGCGATGAAAAACTGTTTTTT
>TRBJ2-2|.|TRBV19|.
CASSIVPGKGTGELFF
TGTGCCAGTAGTATCGTCCCGGGGAAGGGGACCGGGGAGCTGTTTTTT
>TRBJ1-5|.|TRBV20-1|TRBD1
CSARKGASNQPQHF
TGCAGTGCTAGAAAGGGGGCAAGCAATCAGCCCCAGCATTTT
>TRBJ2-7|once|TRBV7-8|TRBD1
CASSLDRDRDYEQYF
TGTGCCAGCAGCTTGGACCGGGACAGGGACTACGAGCAGTACTTC
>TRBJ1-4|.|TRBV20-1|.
CSARDFGAEDEKLFF
TGCAGTGCTAGAGATTTCGGGGCAGAGGATGAAAAACTGTTTTTT
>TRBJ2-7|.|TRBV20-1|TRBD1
CSARGDRTYEQYF
TGCAGTGCTAGAGGGGACAGGACCTACGAGCAGTACTTC
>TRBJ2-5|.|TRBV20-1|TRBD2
CSAVTSFEETQYF
TGCAGTGCCGTGACTAGCTTCGAAGAGACCCAGTACTTC
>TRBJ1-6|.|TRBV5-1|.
CASSLERGRLPLHF
TGCGCCAGCAGCTTGGAAAGGGGACGGCTCCCCCTCCACTTT
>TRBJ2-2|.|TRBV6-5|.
CASTSRQANTGELFF
TGTGCCAGCACCTCCAGACAGGCAAACACCGGGGAGCTGTTTTTT
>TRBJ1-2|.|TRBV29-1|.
CSALGVGYTF
TGCAGCGCCCTAGGGGTGGGCTACACCTTC
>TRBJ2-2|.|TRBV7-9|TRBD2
CASRYGLAGESGELFF
TGTGCCAGCAGATACGGACTAGCGGGAGAATCCGGGGAGCTGTTTTTT
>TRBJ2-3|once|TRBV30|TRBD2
CAWSTTGTSGRDTQYF
TGTGCCTGGAGTACGACCGGGACTAGCGGGAGGGATACGCAGTATTTT
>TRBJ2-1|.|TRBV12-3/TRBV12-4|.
CASSPRGFDEQFF
TGTGCCAGCAGTCCACGGGGTTTCGATGAGCAGTTCTTC
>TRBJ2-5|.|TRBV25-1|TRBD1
CASSAPGQGETQYF
TGTGCCAGCAGTGCACCGGGACAGGGAGAGACCCAGTACTTC
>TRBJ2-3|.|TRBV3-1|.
CASGGVTDTQYF
TGTGCCTCCGGGGGTGTCACAGATACGCAGTATTTT
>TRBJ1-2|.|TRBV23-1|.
CARSGEGSPFYYGYTF
TGCGCCAGGTCGGGGGAGGGAAGTCCCTTTTACTATGGCTACACCTTC
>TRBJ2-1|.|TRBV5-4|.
CASSFSVTTYNEQFF
TGTGCCAGCAGCTTTTCGGTGACCACCTACAATGAGCAGTTCTTC
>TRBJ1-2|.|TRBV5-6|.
CASSLVFEGLRGGYTF
TGTGCCAGCAGCTTGGTCTTCGAAGGGCTGCGAGGTGGCTACACCTTC
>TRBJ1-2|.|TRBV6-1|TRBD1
CASSETGVGYTF
TGTGCCAGCAGTGAGACAGGGGTTGGCTACACCTTC
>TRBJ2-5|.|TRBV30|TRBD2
CAWSRPGLAGGPRGRKTQYF
TGTGCCTGGAGTAGGCCGGGGCTAGCGGGGGGGCCTCGAGGCAGAAAGACCCAGTACTTC
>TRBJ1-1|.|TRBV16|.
CASATGQSHTEAFF
TGTGCCAGCGCAACGGGACAATCACACACTGAAGCTTTCTTT
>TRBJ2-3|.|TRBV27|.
CASTLPGPSTGEVYDTDTQYF
TGTGCCAGCACTCTTCCGGGACCTTCAACAGGAGAAGTTTATGACACAGATACGCAGTATTTT
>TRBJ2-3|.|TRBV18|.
CASSPPARGDTQYF
TGTGCCAGCTCACCACCGGCCCGGGGGGATACGCAGTATTTT
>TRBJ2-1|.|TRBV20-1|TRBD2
CSARMASGRMGYNEQFF
TGCAGTGCTAGGATGGCTAGCGGGAGGATGGGATACAATGAGCAGTTCTTC
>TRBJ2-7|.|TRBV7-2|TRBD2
CASSSSGGVGEQYF
TGTGCCAGCAGCTCCTCGGGGGGGGTAGGGGAGCAGTACTTC
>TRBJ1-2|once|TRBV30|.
CAWGLYGYTF
TGTGCCTGGGGACTCTATGGCTACACCTTC
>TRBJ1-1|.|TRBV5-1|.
CASSLAGAGNTEAFF
TGCGCCAGCAGCTTGGCAGGGGCAGGGAACACTGAAGCTTTCTTT
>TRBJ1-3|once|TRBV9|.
CASSEQASSGNTIYF
TGTGCCAGCAGCGAACAGGCGAGCTCTGGAAACACCATATATTTT
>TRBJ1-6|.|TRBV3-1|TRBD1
CASSQEPAGTGLSPLHF
TGTGCCAGCAGCCAAGAACCTGCCGGGACAGGGCTCTCACCCCTCCACTTT
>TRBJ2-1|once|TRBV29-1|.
CSAGSHEQFF
TGCAGCGCAGGCTCCCATGAGCAGTTCTTC
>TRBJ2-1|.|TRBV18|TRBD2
CASSPWTSGEKYNEQFF
TGTGCCAGCTCACCATGGACTAGCGGGGAAAAGTACAATGAGCAGTTCTTC
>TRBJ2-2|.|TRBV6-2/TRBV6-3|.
CASSYRLTGELFF
TGTGCCAGCAGTTACCGATTAACCGGGGAGCTGTTTTTT
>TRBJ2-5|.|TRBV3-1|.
CASSQAVPPGRTQYF
TGTGCCAGCAGCCAGGCGGTCCCCCCGGGAAGGACCCAGTACTTC